The rows below give T cell receptor beta chains drawn from one sample of a study of response to subunit inactivated influenza vaccine. TCRdb reanalysed the RT-PCR reads using MiXCR and keeps one entry per CDR3 protein. The table has about 500,000 distinct CDR3 sequences, 10% to 15% seen once. Source: PBMCs from blood, taken roughly 46 days after vaccination. The receptor set was obtained from a man aged 50-60 years who received an inactivated influenza vaccine. Both conserved end residues are part of each CDR3. The order of the fields is CDR3 DNA, CDR3 protein, clone size, D gene, V gene, J gene. D genes are given only for firm matches. Clone size, where shown, is once, few, many, or a class for clones that have expanded.

TGCAGCGTAGATTCGAGACAGGGGACTAGCACAGATACGCAGTATTTT	CSVDSRQGTSTDTQYF	few	TRBD1	TRBV29-1	TRBJ2-3
TGTGCAAGTCGCTGCACTAGCGGGAGGAACCACGAGCAGTACTTC	CASRCTSGRNHEQYF	NA	NA	TRBV12-2	TRBJ2-7
TGCGCCAGCAGCCCAACAGGGGACCCCGGGGAGCTGTTTTTT	CASSPTGDPGELFF	NA	TRBD1	TRBV5-1	TRBJ2-2
TGTGCCAGTAGTATACTCGGGGGGGCTAGCAATGAGCAGTTCTTC	CASSILGGASNEQFF	NA	TRBD2	TRBV19	TRBJ2-1
TGTGCCTGGAGCACAGGGGGCTATGGCTACACCTTC	CAWSTGGYGYTF	NA	TRBD1	TRBV30	TRBJ1-2
TGTGCCAGCCCGGGGGTTCCCCCCTACAATGAGCAGTTCTTC	CASPGVPPYNEQFF	medium-sized	NA	TRBV28	TRBJ2-1
TGTGCCAGCAAGCGGACTGACGACTCCTACAATGAGCAGTTCTTC	CASKRTDDSYNEQFF	NA	NA	TRBV3-1	TRBJ2-1
TGTGCCAGCTTCAACGGAGGGTTGGCAGGTCAAGATGGAAACACCATATATTTT	CASFNGGLAGQDGNTIYF	few	NA	TRBV7-6	TRBJ1-3
TGTGCCAGCAGCTTAGGGCTAGCGGGAGGGGATTACGAGCAGTACTTC	CASSLGLAGGDYEQYF	many	TRBD2	TRBV7-6	TRBJ2-7
TGCGCCAGCAGCTTGATCACGGGAGCGAACACCGGGGAGCTGTTTTTT	CASSLITGANTGELFF	NA	NA	TRBV5-1	TRBJ2-2
TGTGCCAGTACAGGATCTATCTCTGGGGCCAACGTCCTGACTTTC	CASTGSISGANVLTF	NA	NA	TRBV6-1	TRBJ2-6
TGTGCCAGCAGCAACACTCCAGGGTTTGGGTACTTC	CASSNTPGFGYF	few	NA	TRBV12-3/TRBV12-4	TRBJ2-7
TGCGCCAGCATGGGCGGGTTCCAAGAGACCCAGTACTTC	CASMGGFQETQYF	NA	NA	TRBV5-1	TRBJ2-5
TGCAGCGTTGAGGATAGCGGGAACCCCTCCTACGAGCAGTACTTC	CSVEDSGNPSYEQYF	NA	TRBD2	TRBV29-1	TRBJ2-7
TGCAGTGCTAGGAGCGGGGTAGGCAATCAGCCCCAGCATTTT	CSARSGVGNQPQHF	many	NA	TRBV20-1	TRBJ1-5
TGTGCCAGCAGCCGACTAAATTCTGCCCGCGAGCAGTACTTC	CASSRLNSAREQYF	NA	NA	TRBV7-6	TRBJ2-7
TGTGCCATCAGGACTAACAGGAACACTGAAGCTTTCTTT	CAIRTNRNTEAFF	few	NA	TRBV10-3	TRBJ1-1
TGTGCCAGCAGTCGACAGGGAGAAAAGCAGTTCTTC	CASSRQGEKQFF	many	TRBD1	TRBV12-3/TRBV12-4	TRBJ2-1
TGTGCCACCAGCAGCGGGGGGGCGAGAGGGGCCAACGTCCTGACTTTC	CATSSGGARGANVLTF	few	TRBD2	TRBV15	TRBJ2-6
TGTGCCAGCAGCGTCGGACTAGCGGGAGTCCCCTACGAGCAGTACTTC	CASSVGLAGVPYEQYF	NA	TRBD2	TRBV5-6	TRBJ2-7
TGCGCCAGCAGCCAAGATCGGGCTAGCGGGGGTTTTGGGACCCAGTACTTC	CASSQDRASGGFGTQYF	NA	TRBD2	TRBV4-3	TRBJ2-5
TGCAGCGTGACCCTGCTAGCGGGTTACAATGAGCAGTTCTTC	CSVTLLAGYNEQFF	NA	TRBD2	TRBV29-1	TRBJ2-1
TGTGCAGCCAAAGTGGTTGGCAGTGCCTACGAGCAGTACTTC	CAAKVVGSAYEQYF	NA	NA	TRBV28	TRBJ2-7
TGTGCCAGCAGGTCACATAGCAATGAGCAGTTCTTC	CASRSHSNEQFF	NA	NA	TRBV4-2	TRBJ2-1
TGTGCCAGCAGCTCTCCCCCGGGTGGCGGCAATGAGCAGTTCTTC	CASSSPPGGGNEQFF	few	NA	TRBV7-2	TRBJ2-1
TGTGCCACCAGTGATTCGACGTTCCGGGCCGAGCAGTACTTC	CATSDSTFRAEQYF	NA	NA	TRBV24-1	TRBJ2-7
TGTGCCAGCAGCCAAGATTGGCTAGCGGGAAGGGTCAACGAGCAGTACTTC	CASSQDWLAGRVNEQYF	few	TRBD2	TRBV3-1	TRBJ2-7
TGTGCCAGCAGCGCCGAAAACGTACGACCCCCGGGACTTCCCTACAATGAGCAGTTCTTC	CASSAENVRPPGLPYNEQFF	few	NA	TRBV9	TRBJ2-1
TGCAGCGTTTCACAGGGATCTGGAAACACCATATATTTT	CSVSQGSGNTIYF	many	NA	TRBV29-1	TRBJ1-3
TGCAGTGCTAGAATCCCGGGAGAGAGGAGCAATCAGCCCCAGCATTTT	CSARIPGERSNQPQHF	NA	NA	TRBV20-1	TRBJ1-5
TGCGCCAGCAGCTTTGACCGCCGGGACTGGGGCACAGATACGCAGTATTTT	CASSFDRRDWGTDTQYF	few	NA	TRBV5-1	TRBJ2-3
TGTGCCACCTTGATACTAGCGGGACGGACCGGGGAGCTGTTTTTT	CATLILAGRTGELFF	few	TRBD2	TRBV12-3/TRBV12-4	TRBJ2-2
TGTGCCAGCAGCCCGACACGGAACCCCTACGAGCAGTACTTC	CASSPTRNPYEQYF	few	NA	TRBV5-5	TRBJ2-7
TGTGCCAGCTCACCCCTGACGCAGCCAGAGACCCAGTACTTC	CASSPLTQPETQYF	few	NA	TRBV18	TRBJ2-5
TGCGCCAGCAGCTACGGACTAGCAGGCACCGGGGAGCTGTTTTTT	CASSYGLAGTGELFF	NA	TRBD2	TRBV4-1	TRBJ2-2
TGCGCCAGCAGTGGGCGGGAACGGGTCACCGGGGAGCTGTTTTTT	CASSGRERVTGELFF	few	NA	TRBV4-1	TRBJ2-2
TGTGCCAGCAGCTGGGGACGGCAGGCCGGGGAGCTGTTTTTT	CASSWGRQAGELFF	few	NA	TRBV7-2	TRBJ2-2
TGTGCCAGCAGCTTTAGTCAGGGGAACACTGAAGCTTTCTTT	CASSFSQGNTEAFF	NA	NA	TRBV11-2	TRBJ1-1
TGCAGCGTTGGCGGGACAACGAAGACTGAAGCTTTCTTT	CSVGGTTKTEAFF	NA	NA	TRBV29-1	TRBJ1-1
TGCGCCAGCCTTGGGGGGGAAAGCTCTGGAAACACCATATATTTT	CASLGGESSGNTIYF	few	NA	TRBV4-3	TRBJ1-3
TGCAGTGCTATCCGAGATTCCTACAATGAGCAGTTCTTC	CSAIRDSYNEQFF	few	NA	TRBV20-1	TRBJ2-1